This TCR beta chain comes out of a study of blood T cell repertoires in COVID-19. Overall study: The study drew acute and convalescent COVID-19 samples from the United States, Italy and Spain.

In the original analysis: Amplified reference gene primers provided the basis for estimating nucleated cell counts. Sequenced by immunoSEQ multiplex PCR; TCRdb stores in-frame clones only, minus some. For V, J and clone size, that table is used; D and trimming come from the DNA. In the table there are approximately 160,000 clones, around 82% of which are singletons. Germline CDR1 SNHLY, CDR2 FYNNEI. V was trimmed by 7 bases and J by 0 bases, leaving 13 bases between them. This CDR3 contains 15 residues. Participants came from about 23 US areas, aged roughly 18 to 90 years. Donors in Cohort 3 who had recovered were those with two negative PCRs, healthcare professional clearance, or resolution of their symptoms.

J is TRBJ1-3 and V is TRBV2; tentatively, D is TRBD1 (6 bases). Source material: PBMCs or T cells enriched from blood (not recorded which). The source of this sequence is a man aged 40-49 years who had recovered from COVID-19. The DNA of the CDR3 is TGTGCCAGCACCCGGGACATTATCTCTGGAAACACCATATATTTT. This sequence encodes CASTRDIISGNTIYF.